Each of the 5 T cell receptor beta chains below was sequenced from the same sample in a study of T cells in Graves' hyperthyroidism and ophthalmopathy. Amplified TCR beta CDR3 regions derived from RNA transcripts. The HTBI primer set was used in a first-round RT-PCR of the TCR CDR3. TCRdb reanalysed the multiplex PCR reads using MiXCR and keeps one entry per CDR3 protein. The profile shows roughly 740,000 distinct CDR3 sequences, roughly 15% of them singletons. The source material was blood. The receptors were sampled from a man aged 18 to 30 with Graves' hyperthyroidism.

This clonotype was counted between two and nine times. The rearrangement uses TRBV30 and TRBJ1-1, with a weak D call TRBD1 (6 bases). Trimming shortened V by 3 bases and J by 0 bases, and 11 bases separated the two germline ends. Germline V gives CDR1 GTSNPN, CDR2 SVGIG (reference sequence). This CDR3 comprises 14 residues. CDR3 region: CAWRPPGVNTEAFF. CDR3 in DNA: TGTGCCTGGAGACCCCCAGGGGTGAACACTGAAGCTTTCTTT.

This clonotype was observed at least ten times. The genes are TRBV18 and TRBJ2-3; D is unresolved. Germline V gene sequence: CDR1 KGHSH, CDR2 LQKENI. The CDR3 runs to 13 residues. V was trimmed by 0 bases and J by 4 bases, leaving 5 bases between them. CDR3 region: CASSPPNSDTQYF. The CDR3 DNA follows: TGTGCCAGCTCACCACCGAACTCAGATACGCAGTATTTT.

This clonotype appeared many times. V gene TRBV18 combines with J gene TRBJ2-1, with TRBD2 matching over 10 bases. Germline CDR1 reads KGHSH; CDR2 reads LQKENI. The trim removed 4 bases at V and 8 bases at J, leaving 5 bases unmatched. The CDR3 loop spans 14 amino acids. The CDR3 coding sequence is TGTGCCAGCTCACGCTCTAGCGGGAGCGATGAGCAGTTCTTC. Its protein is CASSRSSGSDEQFF.

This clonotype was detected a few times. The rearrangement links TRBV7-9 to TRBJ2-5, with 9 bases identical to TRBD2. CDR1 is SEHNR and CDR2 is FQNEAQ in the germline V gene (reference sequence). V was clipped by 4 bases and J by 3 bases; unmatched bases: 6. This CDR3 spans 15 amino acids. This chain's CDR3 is CASSSIAGVKETQYF. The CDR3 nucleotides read TGTGCCAGCAGCTCGATAGCGGGAGTAAAAGAGACCCAGTACTTC.

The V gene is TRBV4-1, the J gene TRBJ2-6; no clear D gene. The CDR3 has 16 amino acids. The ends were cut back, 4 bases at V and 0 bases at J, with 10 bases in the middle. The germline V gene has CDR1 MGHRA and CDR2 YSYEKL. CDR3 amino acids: CASSPGVPSGANVLTF. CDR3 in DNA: TGCGCCAGCAGCCCCGGAGTTCCCTCTGGGGCCAACGTCCTGACTTTC.